A single sample is the source of the 2 T cell receptor beta chains below, sequenced in a study of spatial heterogeneity in lung cancer (dated by TCRdb to between 2019 and 2020). The method was 5' RACE. Sequencing took place on a NextSeq 500. In-frame beta chains were kept once TCRdb had trimmed the public reads at Q25 with fastp and called clones with MiXCR. Rows matching on CDR3 protein sequence are summarized as one entry with the most common DNA and genes. Within this sample are 20,000 to 25,000 distinct CDR3 sequences, with around 9.6% of them counted one time only. The top ten constitute about 22% of the sample. The sample's time point, from its label and the paper: blood at routine non-recurrence follow-up after resection. Sequenced here: PBMCs, sampled at follow-up. The origin of the receptors is a male donor with early-stage non-small cell lung cancer.

This clonotype came up a few times. The V call is TRBV29-1, the J call TRBJ2-7; perhaps D is TRBD1 or TRBD2 (5 bases each). Germline-derived CDR1 and CDR2 are SQVTM and ANQGSEA. V was pared by 6 bases and J by 1 base, with 7 bases between. The CDR3 covers 11 residues. CDR3 DNA: TGCAGCGTGGGGGAATCCTACGAGCAGTACTTC. This gives the protein CSVGESYEQYF.

The chain joins TRBV7-9 to TRBJ1-2; D is possibly TRBD1 (6 bases). The V end lost 2 bases, the J end lost 7 bases, and 11 bases lay between the germline ends. Germline assignment: CDR1 SEHNR and CDR2 FQNEAQ (reference sequence). There are 13 residues in the CDR3. Here the CDR3 DNA reads TGTGCCAGCAGCTTACTGGGGGCGCGTGGCTACACCTTC. It yields the protein CASSLLGARGYTF.